These T cell receptor beta chains were read from a single sample in a study of T-cell memory formation after mild COVID-19. MiXCR was run by TCRdb on the 5' RACE reads, yielding one entry per CDR3 protein. The data contain fewer than 350,000 distinct CDR3 sequences, 15% to 20% of them seen just once; the ten biggest clones take up 20% to 25%. The sequencing input was PBMCs or a T cell subset sorted from them (not recorded which). These receptors originate from a man aged 18-30 years who had mild COVID-19 (a few samples of this study predate the infection). Cell type and time point are not known. CDR3s include the opening cysteine and the closing phenylalanine or tryptophan. D genes are given only for firm matches. Not all rows give a size; the values are once, few, many and, for expanded clones, a class.

v_call	clone_size	d_call	j_call	cdr3_nt	cdr3_aa
TRBV12-3/TRBV12-4	-	-	TRBJ2-1	TGTGCCAGCAGGAAGCCGGCTCATGAGCAGTTCTTC	CASRKPAHEQFF
TRBV7-8	-	-	TRBJ1-1	TGTGCCAGCAGCTCCCCCCGTGCAGGGCGGTTGAACACTGAAGCTTTCTTT	CASSSPRAGRLNTEAFF
TRBV4-2	-	-	TRBJ1-5	TGTGCCAGCAGCCGAACTCTCTCCGTGGGGGGCGGGACTCAGCCCCAGCATTTT	CASSRTLSVGGGTQPQHF
TRBV5-8	-	-	TRBJ2-1	TGTGCCAGCAGCCCCTGGGGAGGAGAGCAGTTCTTC	CASSPWGGEQFF
TRBV28	-	TRBD1	TRBJ1-4	TGTGCCAGCAGTTTTGTTGTAACAGGGGGTCGACCTAATGAAAAACTGTTTTTT	CASSFVVTGGRPNEKLFF
TRBV5-1	-	-	TRBJ2-5	TGCGCCAGCAGCGTCGAGATGACCCAGTACTTC	CASSVEMTQYF
TRBV9	few	TRBD2	TRBJ2-3	TGTGCCAGCAGCGTAGGACTAGCGGGGGCCTCGACAGATACGCAGTATTTT	CASSVGLAGASTDTQYF
TRBV27	-	-	TRBJ2-3	TGTGCCAGCAGTAGGAGCGGGCGAGGGGCGGATACGCAGTATTTT	CASSRSGRGADTQYF
TRBV11-3	-	-	TRBJ2-2	TGTGCCAGCAGCTCGAGTGGCACCGGGGAGCTGTTTTTT	CASSSSGTGELFF
TRBV4-3	-	-	TRBJ2-2	TGCGCCAGCAATAGGAGGTTGGACAGCATTTCTCCCGGGGAGCTGTTTTTT	CASNRRLDSISPGELFF
TRBV18	few	-	TRBJ2-7	TGTGCCAGCTCACCACCGAGCATCCACGAGCAGTACTTC	CASSPPSIHEQYF
TRBV7-3	-	TRBD2	TRBJ2-1	TGTGCCAGCAGCTTGAACACGGGGGGGCTAGGTGAGCAGTTCTTC	CASSLNTGGLGEQFF
TRBV20-1	few	TRBD2	TRBJ2-4	TGCAGTGCTCCCGGGACTAGCGGGGGGTTGGGGGACATTCAGTACTTC	CSAPGTSGGLGDIQYF
TRBV5-1	-	-	TRBJ2-5	TGCGCCAGCAGCACGCTGGGAGCAAAGGAGACCCAGTACTTC	CASSTLGAKETQYF
TRBV4-1	-	-	TRBJ1-5	TGCGCCAGCAGTCCAAGAGGGGTTAGCAATCAGCCCCAGCATTTT	CASSPRGVSNQPQHF
TRBV10-3	-	-	TRBJ2-6	TGTGCCATCAGTGGTGGGACCACCCTGGGGTCCGGGGCCAACGTCCTGACTTTC	CAISGGTTLGSGANVLTF
TRBV6-5	few	-	TRBJ2-3	TGTGCCAGCAGTACTCTGACGCAGGTTAGCACAGATACGCAGTATTTT	CASSTLTQVSTDTQYF
TRBV20-1	few	-	TRBJ2-2	TGCAGTGCGCCTCGGCAGGGTAGAACCGGGGAGCTGTTTTTT	CSAPRQGRTGELFF
TRBV7-3	few	TRBD1	TRBJ1-2	TGTGCCAGCAGCCCAGGACAGGGGGCATGGGGCTACACCTTC	CASSPGQGAWGYTF
TRBV29-1	few	-	TRBJ2-7	TGCAGCGTCGCGGTGCGAGCCGAGCAGTACTTC	CSVAVRAEQYF
TRBV12-3/TRBV12-4	few	-	TRBJ2-3	TGTGCCAGCAGTTTAGCGCTGGGGCAGTCCTCGAGCACAGATACGCAGTATTTT	CASSLALGQSSSTDTQYF
TRBV20-1	many	TRBD1	TRBJ2-1	TGCAGTGCTAGCTTCGGACAGGGTTGGTACAATGAGCAGTTCTTC	CSASFGQGWYNEQFF
TRBV5-1	-	TRBD1	TRBJ1-2	TGCGCCAGCAGCACAGGGGACCGGGATGGCTACACCTTC	CASSTGDRDGYTF
TRBV4-1	-	-	TRBJ1-2	TGCGCCAGCAGCCAAGATGAGATGGAGGATTGGTGGGGCTACACCTTC	CASSQDEMEDWWGYTF
TRBV12-3/TRBV12-4	-	-	TRBJ1-1	TGTGCCAGCAGGACGACAGAAAATCCCGAGGATTTCTTT	CASRTTENPEDFF
TRBV7-9	many	-	TRBJ2-6	TGTGCCAGCAGCTCCTTGGATAGGCAGGGTAGGGCCAACGTCCTGACTTTC	CASSSLDRQGRANVLTF
TRBV20-1	few	TRBD1	TRBJ2-3	TGCAGTGCCCCTGCCGACAGGGATGGGGATACGCAGTATTTT	CSAPADRDGDTQYF
TRBV7-8	-	-	TRBJ1-5	TGTGCCAGCAGCTCGGGGGTGGGTCAGCCCCAGCATTTT	CASSSGVGQPQHF
TRBV5-1	-	-	TRBJ2-3	TGCGCCAGCAGCTTACAGTCAGGAGATACGCAGTATTTT	CASSLQSGDTQYF
TRBV3-1	-	-	TRBJ1-1	TGTGCCAGCAGCCAAGGGGGAGTGGGGAACACTGAAGCTTTCTTT	CASSQGGVGNTEAFF
TRBV5-1	-	-	TRBJ2-7	TGCGCCAGCAGCTTGGCCTTGGGCAGGGGCCCTGAGCAGTACTTC	CASSLALGRGPEQYF
TRBV5-1	-	TRBD2	TRBJ2-3	TGCGCCAGCAGCACAGGACTAGCGGGGGGGGCAGATACGCAGTATTTT	CASSTGLAGGADTQYF
TRBV7-2	-	-	TRBJ1-6	TGTGCCAGCAGCTTAATAGGGACGGAATGGTCACCCCTCCACTTT	CASSLIGTEWSPLHF
TRBV19	-	-	TRBJ1-5	TGTGCCAGTAGTATAGGCAAACCTTATAATCAGCCCCAGCATTTT	CASSIGKPYNQPQHF
TRBV5-5	-	-	TRBJ1-5	TGTGCCAGCAGCCCAGGGGATTTTGGCAATCAGCCCCAGCATTTT	CASSPGDFGNQPQHF
TRBV19	-	-	TRBJ1-5	TGTGCCAGTAGTATAGGTAGCAGGGTTCAGAATCAGCCCCAGCATTTT	CASSIGSRVQNQPQHF
TRBV4-1	-	-	TRBJ2-5	TGCGCCAGCAGCCAACCCTCTCGGGGTGGGGAGACCCAGTACTTC	CASSQPSRGGETQYF
TRBV11-2	-	-	TRBJ2-2	TGTGCCAGCAGCTTAGATCACCAAAGGGACATGAACACCGGGGAGCTGTTTTTT	CASSLDHQRDMNTGELFF
TRBV4-1	few	-	TRBJ1-5	TGCGCCAGCAGCCAGCCAGATCAGCCCCAGCATTTT	CASSQPDQPQHF
TRBV4-1	-	TRBD1	TRBJ2-5	TGCGCCAGCAGCCAACAAACCGGGACAGGGACAGAGACCCAGTACTTC	CASSQQTGTGTETQYF
TRBV7-9	few	-	TRBJ2-5	TGTGCCAGCAGCTTAGCTTCAGTGGTAGAGACCCAGTACTTC	CASSLASVVETQYF
TRBV6-5	-	TRBD1	TRBJ1-2	TGTGCCAGCAGCTACAGGGGATGGGGCGCTGGCTACACCTTC	CASSYRGWGAGYTF
TRBV7-2	-	-	TRBJ1-2	TGTGCCAGCAGCCCGACTAACTATGGCTACACCTTC	CASSPTNYGYTF
TRBV10-3	few	-	TRBJ2-1	TGTGCCATCAGTGAGTTAGATTACAATGAGCAGTTCTTC	CAISELDYNEQFF
TRBV12-3/TRBV12-4	few	TRBD2	TRBJ2-7	TGTGCCAGCAGTTTTAGCCGAAGGACTAGCGGCGCCTACGAGCAGTACTTC	CASSFSRRTSGAYEQYF
TRBV5-1	many	-	TRBJ1-2	TGCGCCAGCAGCTCGGACACCTCTAACTATGGCTACACCTTC	CASSSDTSNYGYTF
TRBV9	-	-	TRBJ2-7	TGTGCCAGCAGCGTAGGGGCGGGACGGTACTACGAGCAGTACTTC	CASSVGAGRYYEQYF
TRBV12-3/TRBV12-4	-	-	TRBJ2-7	TGTGCCAGCAGGCTGGGACCTAGCCACTACGAGCAGTACTTC	CASRLGPSHYEQYF
TRBV28	-	-	TRBJ2-1	TGTGCCAGCCGCTCCTCCAGGTTGACCTACAATGAGCAGTTCTTC	CASRSSRLTYNEQFF
TRBV5-4	-	TRBD2	TRBJ2-3	TGTGCCAGCAGCTTGATAGCGGGGTCGGGGACAGATACGCAGTATTTT	CASSLIAGSGTDTQYF
TRBV4-1	few	-	TRBJ1-2	TGCGCCAGCAGCCAAAGATCAGGAGACGGCTACACCTTC	CASSQRSGDGYTF
TRBV6-5	few	-	TRBJ2-7	TGTGCCACCCAAATCTCCTCAGGGCATTTCAACGAGCAGTACTTC	CATQISSGHFNEQYF
TRBV5-1	many	TRBD2	TRBJ2-1	TGCGCCAGCAGTCTGGGCGGGGGGGCCATCAATGAGCAGTTCTTC	CASSLGGGAINEQFF